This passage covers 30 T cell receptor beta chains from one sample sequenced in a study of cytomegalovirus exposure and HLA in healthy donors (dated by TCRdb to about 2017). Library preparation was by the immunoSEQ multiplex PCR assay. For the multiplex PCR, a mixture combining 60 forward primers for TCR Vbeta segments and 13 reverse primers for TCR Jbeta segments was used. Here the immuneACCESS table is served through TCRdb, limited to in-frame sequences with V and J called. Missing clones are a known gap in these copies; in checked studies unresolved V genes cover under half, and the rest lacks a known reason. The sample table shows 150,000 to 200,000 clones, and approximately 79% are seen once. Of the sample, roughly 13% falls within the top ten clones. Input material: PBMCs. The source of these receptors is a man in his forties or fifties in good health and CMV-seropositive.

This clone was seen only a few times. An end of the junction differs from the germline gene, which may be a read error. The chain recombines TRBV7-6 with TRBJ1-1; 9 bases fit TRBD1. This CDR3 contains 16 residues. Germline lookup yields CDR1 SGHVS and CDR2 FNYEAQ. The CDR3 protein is CASLLGTGYVNSEAFF. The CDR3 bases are TGTGCCAGCCTTCTGGGGACAGGGTACGTGAACTCTGAAGCTTTCTTT.

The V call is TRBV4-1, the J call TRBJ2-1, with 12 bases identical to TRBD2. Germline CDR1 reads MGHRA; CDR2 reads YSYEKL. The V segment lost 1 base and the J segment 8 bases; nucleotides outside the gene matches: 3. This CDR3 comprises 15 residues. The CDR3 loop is CASSQATSGGYEQFF. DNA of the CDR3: TGCGCCAGCAGCCAAGCGACTAGCGGGGGTTATGAGCAGTTCTTC.

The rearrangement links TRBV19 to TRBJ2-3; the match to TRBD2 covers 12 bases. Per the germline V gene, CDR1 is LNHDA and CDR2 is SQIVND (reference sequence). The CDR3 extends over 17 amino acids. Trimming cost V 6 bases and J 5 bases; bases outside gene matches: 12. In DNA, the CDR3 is TGTGCCAGTAGCCGCAGGCTAGCGGGGGGGCAGGTAGATACGCAGTATTTT. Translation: CASSRRLAGGQVDTQYF.

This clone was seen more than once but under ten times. CDR3 DNA sequence: TGTGCCAGCAGCTTTAACAACCAGCCCCAGCATTTT. It specifies CASSFNNQPQHF. The V gene is TRBV5-8, the J gene TRBJ1-5, with D uncertain. This CDR3 is 12 amino acids long. Germline lookup yields CDR1 SGHTS and CDR2 YDEGEE. Deletions cut 2 bases from V and 7 bases from J, with 7 bases between.

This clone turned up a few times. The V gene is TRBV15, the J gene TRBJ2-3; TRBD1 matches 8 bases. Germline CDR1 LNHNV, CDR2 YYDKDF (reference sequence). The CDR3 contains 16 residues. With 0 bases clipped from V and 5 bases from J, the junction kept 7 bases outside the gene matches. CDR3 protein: CATSREPDRVKDTQYF. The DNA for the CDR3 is TGTGCCACCAGCAGAGAGCCGGACAGGGTAAAAGATACGCAGTATTTT.

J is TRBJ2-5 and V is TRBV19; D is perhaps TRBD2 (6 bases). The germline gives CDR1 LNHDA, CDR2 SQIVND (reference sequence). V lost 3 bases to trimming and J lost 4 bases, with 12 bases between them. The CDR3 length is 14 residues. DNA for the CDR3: TGTGCCAGTAGTATGAGACTAGTTCCAGAGACCCAGTACTTC. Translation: CASSMRLVPETQYF.

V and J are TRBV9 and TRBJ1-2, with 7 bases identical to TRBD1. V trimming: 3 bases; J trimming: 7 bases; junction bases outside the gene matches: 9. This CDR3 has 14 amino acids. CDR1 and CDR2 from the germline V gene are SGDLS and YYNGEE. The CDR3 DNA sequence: TGTGCCAGCAGCGACCGACAGGGATGGGGTGGCTACACCTTC. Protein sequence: CASSDRQGWGGYTF.

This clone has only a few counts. The CDR3 DNA follows: TGTGCCACCGGACAGGGAATGTCAACAACCGGGGAGCTGTTTTTT. Its translation: CATGQGMSTTGELFF. The rearrangement joins TRBV7-3 to TRBJ2-2; 8 bases map to TRBD1. Unmatched junction bases numbered 12, after V lost 10 bases and J lost 5 bases. There are 15 residues in the CDR3. Germline V gene data show CDR1 as SGHTA and CDR2 as FQGTGA.

Here the CDR3 reads CASSLSGQMNTEAFF. The CDR3 DNA is TGCGCCAGCAGCTTGTCGGGACAAATGAACACTGAAGCTTTCTTT. The V gene is TRBV5-1, the J gene TRBJ1-1; perhaps TRBD1 as D (6 bases). The CDR3 covers 15 residues. The ends were cut back, 1 base at V and 0 bases at J, with 10 bases in the middle. Germline-derived CDR1 and CDR2 are SGHRS and YFSETQ.

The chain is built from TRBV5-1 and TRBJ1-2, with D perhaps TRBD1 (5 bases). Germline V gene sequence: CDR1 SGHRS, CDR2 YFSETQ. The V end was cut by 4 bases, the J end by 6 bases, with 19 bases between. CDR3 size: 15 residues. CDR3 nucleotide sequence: TGCGCCAGCAGCCCCAGGGTGACCGGGCTAAATGGCTACACCTTC. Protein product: CASSPRVTGLNGYTF.

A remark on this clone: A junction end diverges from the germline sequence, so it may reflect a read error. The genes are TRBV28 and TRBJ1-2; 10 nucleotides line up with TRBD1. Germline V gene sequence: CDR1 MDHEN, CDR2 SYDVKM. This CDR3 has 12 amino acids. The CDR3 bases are TGTGTCAGCACGGGGACAGGGGATGGCTACACCTTC. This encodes CVSTGTGDGYTF.

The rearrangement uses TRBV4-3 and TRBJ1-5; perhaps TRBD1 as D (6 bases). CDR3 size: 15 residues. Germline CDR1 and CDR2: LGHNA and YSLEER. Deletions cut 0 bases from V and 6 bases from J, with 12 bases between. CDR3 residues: CASSQDSGAGQPQHF. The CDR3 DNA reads TGCGCCAGCAGCCAAGATTCAGGGGCCGGTCAGCCCCAGCATTTT.

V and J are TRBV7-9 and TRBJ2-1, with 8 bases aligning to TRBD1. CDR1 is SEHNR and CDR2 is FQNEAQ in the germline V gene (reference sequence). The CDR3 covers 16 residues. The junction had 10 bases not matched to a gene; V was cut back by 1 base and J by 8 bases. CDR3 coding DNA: TGTGCCAGCAGCTTAGTAAGGACAGGGACTTGGGATGAGCAGTTCTTC. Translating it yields CASSLVRTGTWDEQFF.

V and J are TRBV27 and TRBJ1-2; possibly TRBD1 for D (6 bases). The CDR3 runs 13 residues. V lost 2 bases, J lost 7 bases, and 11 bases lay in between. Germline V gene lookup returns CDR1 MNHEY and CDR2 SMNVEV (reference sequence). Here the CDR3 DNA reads TGTGCCAGCAGTTTAGGTCGGGGGGCTGGCTACACCTTC. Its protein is CASSLGRGAGYTF.

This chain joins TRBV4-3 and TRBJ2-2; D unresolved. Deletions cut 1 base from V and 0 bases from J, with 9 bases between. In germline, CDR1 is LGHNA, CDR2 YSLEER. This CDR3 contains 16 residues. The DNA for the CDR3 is TGCGCCAGCAGCCAAGCGTTGGCATCGAACACCGGGGAGCTGTTTTTT. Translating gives CASSQALASNTGELFF.

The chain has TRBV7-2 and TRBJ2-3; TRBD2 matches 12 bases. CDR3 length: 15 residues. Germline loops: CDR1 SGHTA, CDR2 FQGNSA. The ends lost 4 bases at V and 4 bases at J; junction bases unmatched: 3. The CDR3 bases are TGTGCCAGCAGCTCTAGCGGGGGGGCCGCAGATACGCAGTATTTT. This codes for CASSSSGGAADTQYF.

CDR3 DNA sequence: TGTGCCAGCAGTCTCAGGGGCTCTGGGGCCAACGTCCTGACTTTC. As protein: CASSLRGSGANVLTF. The J gene is TRBJ2-6, the V gene TRBV6-5; TRBD1 is a possible D gene (6 bases). The germline gives CDR1 MNHEY, CDR2 SVGAGI. V was trimmed by 5 bases and J by 0 bases, leaving 8 bases between them. The CDR3 has 15 residues.

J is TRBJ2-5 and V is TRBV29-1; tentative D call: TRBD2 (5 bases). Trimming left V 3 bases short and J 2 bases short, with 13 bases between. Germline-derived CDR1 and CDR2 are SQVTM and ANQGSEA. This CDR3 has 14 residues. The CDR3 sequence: CSVEYVGSQETQYF. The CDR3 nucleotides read TGCAGCGTTGAGTACGTGGGGAGTCAAGAGACCCAGTACTTC.

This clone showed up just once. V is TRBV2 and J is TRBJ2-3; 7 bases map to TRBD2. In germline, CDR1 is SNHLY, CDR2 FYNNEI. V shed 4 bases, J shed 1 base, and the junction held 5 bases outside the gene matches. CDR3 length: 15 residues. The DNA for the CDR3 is TGTGCCAGCAGTGCATGGACTAGTGGCACAGATACGCAGTATTTT. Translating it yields CASSAWTSGTDTQYF.

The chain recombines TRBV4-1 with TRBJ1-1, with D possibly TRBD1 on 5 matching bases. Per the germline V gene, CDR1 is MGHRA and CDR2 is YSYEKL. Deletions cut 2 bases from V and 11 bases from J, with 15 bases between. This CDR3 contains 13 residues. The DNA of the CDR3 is TGCGCCAGCAGCCAATCGGGACTAGCAGGGGCTTTCTTT. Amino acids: CASSQSGLAGAFF.

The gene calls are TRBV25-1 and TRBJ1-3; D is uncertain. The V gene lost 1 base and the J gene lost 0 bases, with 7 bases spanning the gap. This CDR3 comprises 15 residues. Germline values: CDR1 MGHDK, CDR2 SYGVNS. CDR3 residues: CASSEWRGSGNTIYF. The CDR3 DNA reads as TGTGCCAGCAGTGAATGGAGAGGCTCTGGAAACACCATATATTTT. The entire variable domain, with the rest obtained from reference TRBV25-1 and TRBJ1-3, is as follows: EADIYQTPRYLVIGTGKKITLECSQTMGHDKMYWYQQDPGMELHLIHYSYGVNSTEKGDLSSESTVSRIRTEHFPLTLESARPSHTSQYLCASSEWRGSGNTIYFGEGSWLTVV.

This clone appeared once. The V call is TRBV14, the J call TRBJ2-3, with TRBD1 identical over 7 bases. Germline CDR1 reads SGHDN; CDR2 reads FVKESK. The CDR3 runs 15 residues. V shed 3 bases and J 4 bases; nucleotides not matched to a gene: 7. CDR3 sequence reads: CASSQLRGLADTQYF. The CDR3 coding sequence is TGTGCCAGCAGCCAGCTGAGGGGGCTTGCAGATACGCAGTATTTT.

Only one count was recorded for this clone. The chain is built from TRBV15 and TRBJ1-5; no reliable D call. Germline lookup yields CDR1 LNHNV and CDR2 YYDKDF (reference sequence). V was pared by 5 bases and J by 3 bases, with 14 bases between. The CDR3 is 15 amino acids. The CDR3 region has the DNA TGTGCCACCAGCCTTCCGACACTCCCCAATCAGCCCCAGCATTTT. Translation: CATSLPTLPNQPQHF.

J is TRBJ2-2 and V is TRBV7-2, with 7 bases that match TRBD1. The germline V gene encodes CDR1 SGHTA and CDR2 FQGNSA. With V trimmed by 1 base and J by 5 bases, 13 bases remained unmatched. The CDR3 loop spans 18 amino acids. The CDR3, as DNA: TGTGCCAGCAGCTTAGGGGTAAGGGGAAAACAGGGGACCGGGGAGCTGTTTTTT. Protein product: CASSLGVRGKQGTGELFF.

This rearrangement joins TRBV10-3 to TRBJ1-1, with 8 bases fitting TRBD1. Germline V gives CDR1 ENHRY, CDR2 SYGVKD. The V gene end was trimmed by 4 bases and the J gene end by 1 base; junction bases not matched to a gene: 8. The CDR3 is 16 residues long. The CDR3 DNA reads TGTGCCATCAGTGCAGGACAGGGCACGAAGAACACTGAAGCTTTCTTT. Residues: CAISAGQGTKNTEAFF.

CDR3 DNA: TGTGCCAGCAGTGAACAGACAGTTGATGAAAAACTGTTTTTT. This gives the protein CASSEQTVDEKLFF. The V and J genes are TRBV6-1 and TRBJ1-4; maybe TRBD1 (5 bases). The CDR3 contains 14 residues. V dropped 2 bases and J dropped 6 bases, with 10 bases sitting between them. Germline CDR1 and CDR2: MNHNS and SASEGT.

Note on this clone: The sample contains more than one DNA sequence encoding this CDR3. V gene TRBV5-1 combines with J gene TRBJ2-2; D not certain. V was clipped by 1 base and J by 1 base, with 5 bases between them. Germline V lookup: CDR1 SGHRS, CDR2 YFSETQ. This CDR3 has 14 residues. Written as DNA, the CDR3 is TGCGCCAGCAGCTTGTCGGGGAACACCGGGGAGCTGTTTTTT. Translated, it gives CASSLSGNTGELFF.

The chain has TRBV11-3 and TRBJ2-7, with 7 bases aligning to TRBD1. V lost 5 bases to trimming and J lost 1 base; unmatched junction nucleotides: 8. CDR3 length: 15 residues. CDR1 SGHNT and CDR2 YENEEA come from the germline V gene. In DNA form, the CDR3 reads TGTGCCAGCAGCCCACACTCGACAGGGTCCTACGAGCAGTACTTC. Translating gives CASSPHSTGSYEQYF. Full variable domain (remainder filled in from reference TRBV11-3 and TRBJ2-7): EAGVVQSPRYKIIEKKQPVAFWCNPISGHNTLYWYLQNLGQGPELLIRYENEEAVDDSQLPKDRFSAERLKGVDSTLKIQPAELGDSAVYLCASSPHSTGSYEQYFGPGTRLTVT.

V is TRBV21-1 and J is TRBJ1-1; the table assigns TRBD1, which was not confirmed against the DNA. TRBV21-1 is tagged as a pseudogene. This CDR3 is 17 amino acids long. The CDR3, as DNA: TGTGCCAGGAGTGGATACCCTACAACAGGGGGGGAAACTGAAGCTTTCTTT. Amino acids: CARSGYPTTGGETEAFF.

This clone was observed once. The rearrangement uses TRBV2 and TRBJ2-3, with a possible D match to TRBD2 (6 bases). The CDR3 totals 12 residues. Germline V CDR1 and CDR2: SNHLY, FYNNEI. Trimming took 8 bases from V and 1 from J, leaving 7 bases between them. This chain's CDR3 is CASRRGTDTQYF. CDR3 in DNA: TGTGCCAGCCGGAGGGGCACAGATACGCAGTATTTT.